A single sample gave rise to the 20 T cell receptor beta chains below, sequenced in a study of technical replicates of blood from a few donors. Assay used: immunoSEQ multiplex PCR; TCRdb lists only in-frame clones, some missing. The sample lists approximately 76,000 clones, roughly 85% occurring once. The material sequenced was PBMCs. These receptors were obtained from a human donor in good health. Some clones in this sample may be carry-over from other donors' samples.

The CDR3 region is CASSWGDAANGYTF. For the CDR3, the DNA is TGTGCCAGCAGCTGGGGGGACGCGGCGAATGGCTACACCTTC. The chain combines TRBV7-2 with TRBJ1-2, with a weak D call TRBD1 (5 bases). The germline CDR1 and CDR2 sequences are SGHTA and FQGNSA. This CDR3 contains 14 residues. Trimming shortened V by 4 bases and J by 6 bases, and 15 bases separated the two germline ends.

The chain couples TRBV19 to TRBJ2-1; D is perhaps TRBD1 (5 bases). Per the germline V gene, CDR1 is LNHDA and CDR2 is SQIVND (reference sequence). The CDR3 runs to 16 residues. The ends were cut back, 7 bases at V and 0 bases at J, with 16 bases in the middle. In DNA, the CDR3 is TGTGCCAGTACCACAGGTAGCTCCAGCTCCTACAATGAGCAGTTCTTC. This translates into CASTTGSSSSYNEQFF.

The rearrangement links TRBV7-6 to TRBJ2-1; TRBD2 matches at 13 bases. From germline, CDR1 is SGHVS and CDR2 FNYEAQ. J lost 5 bases, V lost 1 base, and 2 bases had no gene match. This CDR3 comprises 16 residues. The CDR3 protein is CASSLDGTSGNNEQFF. In DNA, the CDR3 is TGTGCCAGCAGCTTAGATGGGACTAGCGGGAACAATGAGCAGTTCTTC.

V gene TRBV19 combines with J gene TRBJ2-1, with TRBD1 matching 10 bases. Trimming cost V 5 bases and J 6 bases; bases outside gene matches: 4. Germline V gives CDR1 LNHDA, CDR2 SQIVND (reference sequence). The length of the CDR3 is 14 residues. The CDR3 protein is CASSPGQGFNEQFF. CDR3 in DNA: TGTGCCAGTAGTCCGGGACAGGGGTTCAATGAGCAGTTCTTC.

The chain combines TRBV19 with TRBJ1-2, with D possibly being TRBD1 (6 bases). The CDR3 sequence is 14 residues long. Between the trimmed V and J ends, which lost 3 bases and 2 bases, there was a span of 10 bases. CDR1 is LNHDA and CDR2 is SQIVND in the germline V gene (reference sequence). CDR3 in DNA: TGTGCCAGTAGTATCAGGGGCCAAAACTATGGCTACACCTTC. It translates to CASSIRGQNYGYTF. The complete variable domain, with remaining parts taken from reference TRBV19 and TRBJ1-2, reads DGGITQSPKYLFRKEGQNVTLSCEQNLNHDAMYWYRQDPGQGLRLIYYSQIVNDFQKGDIAEGYSVSREKKESFPLTVTSAQKNPTAFYLCASSIRGQNYGYTFGSGTRLTVV.

J is TRBJ2-7 and V is TRBV5-1; 10 bases align to TRBD1. This CDR3 is built from 15 residues. Trimming at V came to 4 bases and at J to 3 bases, leaving 7 bases not matched to a gene. Germline V gene sequence: CDR1 SGHRS, CDR2 YFSETQ. The CDR3 sequence: CASSPGTGDNYEQYF. CDR3 bases: TGCGCCAGCAGCCCCGGGACAGGGGACAACTACGAGCAGTACTTC. The full variable domain, its missing parts supplied by reference TRBV5-1 and TRBJ2-7, is KAGVTQTPRYLIKTRGQQVTLSCSPISGHRSVSWYQQTPGQGLQFLFEYFSETQRNKGNFPGRFSGRQFSNSRSEMNVSTLELGDSALYLCASSPGTGDNYEQYFGPGTRLTVT.

This clone occurred once. The genes are TRBV19 and TRBJ2-6; tentatively, D is TRBD1 (6 bases). This CDR3 contains 21 residues. V lost 3 bases and J lost 2, with 26 bases in between. The germline gives CDR1 LNHDA, CDR2 SQIVND (reference sequence). The DNA for the CDR3 is TGTGCCAGTAGTATTTCGAGGAGGCGTGGCAGGGGAGTTGCTGGGGCCAACGTCCTGACTTTC. Translating it yields CASSISRRRGRGVAGANVLTF. Complete variable domain (other parts from reference TRBV19 and TRBJ2-6): DGGITQSPKYLFRKEGQNVTLSCEQNLNHDAMYWYRQDPGQGLRLIYYSQIVNDFQKGDIAEGYSVSREKKESFPLTVTSAQKNPTAFYLCASSISRRRGRGVAGANVLTFGAGSRLTVL.

The chain's CDR3 is CASSLYVVGETQYF. Here the CDR3 DNA reads TGCGCCAGCAGCTTGTATGTGGTCGGGGAGACCCAGTACTTC. The chain joins TRBV5-1 to TRBJ2-5; D is unresolved. Looked up from germline, CDR1 is SGHRS and CDR2 is YFSETQ. The length of the CDR3 is 14 residues. Trimming cost V 1 base and J 5 bases, with 12 bases left between them.

The chain uses TRBV4-1 and TRBJ1-5; D remains unclear. The germline V gene encodes CDR1 MGHRA and CDR2 YSYEKL. The V end lost 3 bases, the J end lost 4 bases, and 10 bases lay between the germline ends. The length of the CDR3 is 14 residues. CDR3: CASSHGGRNQPQHF. In nucleotides, the CDR3 is TGCGCCAGCAGCCACGGAGGGAGGAATCAGCCCCAGCATTTT.

This chain links TRBV7-3 with TRBJ1-2; unclear D gene. Trimming cost V 7 bases and J 0 bases, with 6 bases left between them. CDR1 SGHTA and CDR2 FQGTGA come from the germline V gene. CDR3 length equals 12 residues. As DNA, the CDR3 is TGTGCCAGCAATAGATCTAACTATGGCTACACCTTC. It yields the protein CASNRSNYGYTF.

V and J are TRBV29-1 and TRBJ1-2, with 7 bases that match TRBD1. CDR3 length: 13 residues. Germline V gives CDR1 SQVTM, CDR2 ANQGSEA. The V segment lost 6 bases and the J segment 2 bases; nucleotides outside the gene matches: 6. This CDR3 reads CSVEGQTNYGYTF. Written as DNA, the CDR3 is TGCAGCGTCGAGGGACAGACCAACTATGGCTACACCTTC.

The V gene is TRBV30, the J gene TRBJ1-1; weak D call: TRBD1 (6 bases). This CDR3 is built from 17 residues. Germline V CDR1 and CDR2: GTSNPN, SVGIG (reference sequence). Trimming left V 0 bases short and J 0 bases short, with 17 bases between. The CDR3 nucleotides are TGTGCCTGGAGTGTACGATGGGGCAGGGGAATGAACACTGAAGCTTTCTTT. Its translation: CAWSVRWGRGMNTEAFF.

The chain couples TRBV9 to TRBJ2-4; 11 nucleotides line up with TRBD2. This CDR3 is built from 18 residues. Germline V gives CDR1 SGDLS, CDR2 YYNGEE. Trimming took 0 bases from V and 3 from J; bases not matched to a gene: 8. The CDR3 loop reads CASSVESRTSGGKNIQYF. In nucleotides, the CDR3 is TGTGCCAGCAGCGTAGAATCTCGCACTAGCGGGGGCAAAAACATTCAGTACTTC.

V usage is TRBV11-2 and J usage is TRBJ2-1; D may be TRBD2 (6 bases). This CDR3 region has 16 residues. The V gene's germline CDR1 is SGHAT and CDR2 FQNNGV. Trimming took off 3 bases at V and 7 bases at J, with 19 bases between the two ends. The CDR3 coding sequence is TGTGCCAGCAGCTTTGCGGGATCTCTGTCCGCGAATGAGCAGTTCTTC. It translates to CASSFAGSLSANEQFF.

This rearrangement joins TRBV6-6 to TRBJ2-2, with a tentative D call TRBD2 (6 bases). The CDR3 spans 13 residues. Germline values: CDR1 MNHNY, CDR2 SVGAGI (reference sequence). The V end was cut by 7 bases, the J end by 7 bases, with 13 bases between. The CDR3 region is CASTHGGNGELFF. CDR3 sequence (DNA): TGTGCCAGCACCCACGGGGGTAACGGGGAGCTGTTTTTT.

The J gene is TRBJ1-2, the V gene TRBV27; D is uncertain. The CDR3 is made up of 14 amino acids. Germline CDR1 MNHEY, CDR2 SMNVEV (reference sequence). V lost 3 bases and J lost 8, with 16 bases in between. The CDR3 DNA follows: TGTGCCAGCAGTTTTTCCGAGAGCCCTATCGGCTACACCTTC. It translates to CASSFSESPIGYTF.

V is TRBV4-3 and J is TRBJ2-7; the match to TRBD2 covers 12 bases. Trimming cost V 5 bases and J 7 bases; bases outside gene matches: 9. Per germline, CDR1 LGHNA and CDR2 YSLEER. The CDR3 is 15 residues long. The CDR3 DNA reads TGCGCCAGCAGCACCCGACTAGCGGGAGATAGGGAGCAGTACTTC. This encodes CASSTRLAGDREQYF.

In DNA form, the CDR3 reads TGCGCCAGCAGCCAAGTCATCCCCGGGACAGGGGGGTACGAGCAGTACTTC. Its protein product is CASSQVIPGTGGYEQYF. The J gene is TRBJ2-7, the V gene TRBV4-3; 11 bases line up with TRBD1. Trimming took 1 base from V and 4 from J; bases not matched to a gene: 9. CDR1 and CDR2 (germline): LGHNA, YSLEER. There are 17 residues in the CDR3.

This chain links TRBV30 with TRBJ2-5, with 11 nucleotides matching TRBD2. Germline loops: CDR1 GTSNPN, CDR2 SVGIG (reference sequence). V was pared by 4 bases and J by 5 bases, with 12 bases of the junction left unmatched. The CDR3 spans 16 residues. The CDR3 region has the DNA TGTGCCTGGAAAGTACTCGGTAGCGGGAGGGTCGAGACCCAGTACTTC. As protein: CAWKVLGSGRVETQYF.

The chain uses TRBV7-3 and TRBJ1-1, with D possibly being TRBD1 (5 bases). The germline V gene has CDR1 SGHTA and CDR2 FQGTGA. There are 13 residues in the CDR3. V was clipped by 6 bases and J by 4 bases, with 12 bases between them. This CDR3 is CASSLRGGTEAFF. The CDR3 DNA is TGTGCCAGCAGTTTGCGCGGGGGCACTGAAGCTTTCTTT. The full variable domain, with the rest looked up from reference TRBV7-3 and TRBJ1-1, is GAGVSQTPSNKVTEKGKYVELRCDPISGHTALYWYRQSLGQGPEFLIYFQGTGAADDSGLPNDRFFAVRPEGSVSTLKIQRTERGDSAVYLCASSLRGGTEAFFGQGTRLTVV.